Here is one T cell receptor beta chain with its context. The antigen remains unidentified. At one boundary the junction diverges from the germline segment, which might be a read error. The PCR had 60 Vbeta and 13 Jbeta primers. Libraries were prepared by immunoSEQ multiplex PCR; TCRdb keeps only in-frame clonotypes and omits some of them. This repertoire shows 150,000 or so clones, around 67% found once; its top ten account for 1.6%. These data belong to a study of cytomegalovirus exposure and HLA in healthy donors. Study-level points and caveats: Looking again later, the authors saw that most CMV-associated TCR beta chains seemed HLA-restricted. A later examination showed that TCR association rates differed by HLA locus, with DRB1 most and HLA-C fewest. Reported performance of the classifier showed diagnosis of cytomegalovirus status with high specificity and sensitivity.

CDR1 and CDR2 from the germline V gene are SGHTS and YDEGEE. The CDR3 covers 17 residues. Material: PBMCs. The rearrangement uses TRBV5-8 and TRBJ2-6, with a tentative D call TRBD1 (6 bases). The receptor was derived from a woman younger than 30 in good health and CMV-seronegative. The CDR3 sequence is CASSPGHLLIGANGLTF. The CDR3 region has the DNA TGTGCCAGCAGCCCGGGACACCTCCTGATCGGGGCCAACGGCCTGACTTTC.